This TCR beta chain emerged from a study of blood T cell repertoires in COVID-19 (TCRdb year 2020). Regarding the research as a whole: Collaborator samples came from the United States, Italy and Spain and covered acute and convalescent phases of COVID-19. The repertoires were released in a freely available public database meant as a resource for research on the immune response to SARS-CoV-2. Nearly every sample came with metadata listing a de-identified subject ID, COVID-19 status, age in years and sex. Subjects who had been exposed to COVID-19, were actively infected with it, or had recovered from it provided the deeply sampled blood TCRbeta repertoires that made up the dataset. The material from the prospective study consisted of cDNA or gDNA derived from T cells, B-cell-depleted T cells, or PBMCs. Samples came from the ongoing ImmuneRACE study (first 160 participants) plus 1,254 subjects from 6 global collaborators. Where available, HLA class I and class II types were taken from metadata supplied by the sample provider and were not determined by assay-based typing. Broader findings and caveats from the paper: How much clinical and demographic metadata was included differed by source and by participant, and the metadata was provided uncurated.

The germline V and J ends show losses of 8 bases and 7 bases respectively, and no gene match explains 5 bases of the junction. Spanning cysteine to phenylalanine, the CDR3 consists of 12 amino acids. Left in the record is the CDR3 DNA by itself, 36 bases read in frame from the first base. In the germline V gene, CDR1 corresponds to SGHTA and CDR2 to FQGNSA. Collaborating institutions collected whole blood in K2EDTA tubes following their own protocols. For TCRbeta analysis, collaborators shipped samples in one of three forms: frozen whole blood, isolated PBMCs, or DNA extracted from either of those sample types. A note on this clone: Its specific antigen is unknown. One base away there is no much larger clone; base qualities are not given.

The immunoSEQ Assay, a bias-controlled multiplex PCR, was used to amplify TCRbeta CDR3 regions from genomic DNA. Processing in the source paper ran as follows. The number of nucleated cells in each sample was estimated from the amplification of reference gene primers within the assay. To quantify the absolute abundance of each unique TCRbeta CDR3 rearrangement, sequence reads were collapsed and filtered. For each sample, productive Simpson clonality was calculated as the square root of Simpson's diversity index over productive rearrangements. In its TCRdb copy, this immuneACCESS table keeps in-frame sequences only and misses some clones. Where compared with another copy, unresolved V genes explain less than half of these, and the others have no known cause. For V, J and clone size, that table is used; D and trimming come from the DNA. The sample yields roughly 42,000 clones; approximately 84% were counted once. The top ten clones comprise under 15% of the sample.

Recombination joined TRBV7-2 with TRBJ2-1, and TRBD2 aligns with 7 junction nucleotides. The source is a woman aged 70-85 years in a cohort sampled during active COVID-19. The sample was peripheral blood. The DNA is TGTGCCAGCGGAGTGGGGGGGAATGAGCAGTTCTTC. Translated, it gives CASGVGGNEQFF.